This T cell receptor (beta chain) comes out of a study of human T cells and chemical hapten exposure. Study information: Sensitization applied 2% DPC to about 2 cm by about 2 cm of upper inner arm skin. Alopecia areata, totalis and universalis patients, mostly female, were included.

The CDR3 covers 12 residues. The V gene's germline CDR1 is DFQATT and CDR2 SNEGSKA (reference sequence). Deletions cut 5 bases from V and 8 bases from J, with 15 bases between. Stated time point: patch test 1, 2 weeks after DPC sensitization. Treatment specified: therapeutic diphenylcyclopropenone sensitization with weekly scalp DPC. It was the library that attached unique molecular identifiers to individual cDNA molecules. Each CDR3 protein gets one entry after TCRdb re-called the RACE reads with MiXCR. This table holds 95,000 to 130,000 distinct CDR3 sequences, about 12% found once. Notes on the study in general: Donor immune responses may differ from healthy people's, since all donors had alopecia.

This clonotype was found a few times. Antigen specificity is unknown. The chain is built from TRBV20-1 and TRBJ1-1, with a possible D match to TRBD1 (6 bases). The material was whole blood, obtained in connection with sensitization to the hapten diphenylcyclopropenone (DPC). The TCR was taken from a woman between 45 and 60 years old with alopecia areata. Some clones in this sample may be carry-over from other donors' samples. In DNA form, the CDR3 reads TGCAGTGCTGGGACATCTTGGGGAGAAGCTTTCTTT. It translates to CSAGTSWGEAFF.